This passage covers 29 T cell receptor beta chains from one sample sequenced in a study of blood T cell repertoires in COVID-19. Assay used: immunoSEQ multiplex PCR; TCRdb lists only in-frame clones, some missing. This table has about 18,000 clones, 88% appearing once. The sequenced sample consisted of peripheral blood. All receptors come from a man between 40 and 49 years old with active COVID-19.

The chain links TRBV11-2 to TRBJ2-3; 8 bases are shared with TRBD1. Germline loops: CDR1 SGHAT, CDR2 FQNNGV. This CDR3 is 15 amino acids long. J lost 5 bases, V lost 5 bases, and 9 bases had no gene match. For the CDR3, the DNA is TGTGCCAGCAGCCCGAGACAGGGGACGGGAGATACGCAGTATTTT. Translation: CASSPRQGTGDTQYF. The full variable domain, with the rest looked up from reference TRBV11-2 and TRBJ2-3, is EAGVAQSPRYKIIEKRQSVAFWCNPISGHATLYWYQQILGQGPKLLIQFQNNGVVDDSQLPKDRFSAERLKGVDSTLKIQPAKLEDSAVYLCASSPRQGTGDTQYFGPGTRLTVL.

V gene TRBV4-3 combines with J gene TRBJ1-2; D is possibly TRBD1 (5 bases). In germline, CDR1 is LGHNA, CDR2 YSLEER. The CDR3 has 15 amino acids. The V gene lost 0 bases and the J gene lost 4 bases, with 12 bases spanning the gap. CDR3 loop: CASSQDRDRGYGYTF. DNA of the CDR3: TGCGCCAGCAGCCAAGATCGAGACAGAGGCTATGGCTACACCTTC.

This chain joins TRBV10-2 and TRBJ1-3; the D is unclear. Per germline, CDR1 WSHSY and CDR2 SAAADI. The CDR3 extends over 16 amino acids. V lost 2 bases and J 0 bases, leaving 11 bases between the germline ends. The CDR3 spells CASSEGRIVSGNTIYF. The CDR3 DNA reads TGCGCCAGCAGTGAGGGCAGGATAGTCTCTGGAAACACCATATATTTT.

The rearrangement joins TRBV7-9 to TRBJ2-5; 7 bases line up with TRBD1. Germline CDR1 and CDR2: SEHNR and FQNEAQ (reference sequence). The V segment lost 5 bases and the J segment 5 bases; nucleotides outside the gene matches: 8. This CDR3 spans 14 amino acids. CDR3 region: CASSHDREGETQYF. Here the CDR3 DNA reads TGTGCCAGCAGCCATGACAGGGAAGGGGAGACCCAGTACTTC.

The gene calls are TRBV4-3 and TRBJ1-5; D gene uncertain. Trimming stripped 1 base from V and 4 bases from J, with 11 bases between. The germline V gene encodes CDR1 LGHNA and CDR2 YSLEER. This CDR3 comprises 15 residues. Written as DNA, the CDR3 is TGCGCCAGCAGCCAAGGCCGACATACTAATCAGCCCCAGCATTTT. It encodes CASSQGRHTNQPQHF.

For this clone: A read error may produce the germline difference seen at one junction end. The chain couples TRBV6-5 to TRBJ1-4, with D hard to call. The V gene's germline CDR1 is MNHEY and CDR2 SVGAGI. CDR3 length: 16 residues. CDR3 DNA sequence: TGTGCCAGCAGATACTCCCCCTTCGGGGTTAATGAAAAACTGTTTTTT. Amino acid sequence: CASRYSPFGVNEKLFF.

The chain uses TRBV18 and TRBJ1-3, with D unresolved. Germline V gene data show CDR1 as KGHSH and CDR2 as LQKENI. Trimming pared 5 bases from V and 7 bases from J, leaving 12 bases between. This CDR3 has 13 amino acids. CDR3 coding DNA: TGTGCCAGCTCAGATGCCTATGAGAACACCATATATTTT. Translating gives CASSDAYENTIYF.

The chain links TRBV27 to TRBJ2-7; 9 nucleotides agree with TRBD1. Unmatched junction bases numbered 13, after V lost 4 bases and J lost 6 bases. The length of the CDR3 is 16 residues. Germline CDR1 reads MNHEY; CDR2 reads SMNVEV (reference sequence). CDR3 bases: TGTGCCAGCAGTTCCCGGAACCGGGACAGGGTCGTCGAGCAGTACTTC. Translation gives CASSSRNRDRVVEQYF.

V is TRBV12-5 and J is TRBJ2-3, with a weak D call TRBD1 (6 bases). CDR3 length: 18 residues. Germline V gene data show CDR1 as LGHNT and CDR2 as FRNRAP. V dropped 2 bases and J dropped 0 bases, with 18 bases sitting between them. The CDR3 loop reads CASGLTTTGRHSTDTQYF. The CDR3, as DNA: TGTGCTAGTGGTTTGACAACCACAGGGCGACATAGCACAGATACGCAGTATTTT. The full variable domain, rest sourced from reference TRBV12-5 and TRBJ2-3, is DARVTQTPRHKVTEMGQEVTMRCQPILGHNTVFWYRQTMMQGLELLAYFRNRAPLDDSGMPKDRFSAEMPDATLATLKIQPSEPRDSAVYFCASGLTTTGRHSTDTQYFGPGTRLTVL.

This sequence joins TRBV7-6 and TRBJ2-2, with 9 bases fitting TRBD2. CDR3 length equals 18 residues. Per germline, CDR1 SGHVS and CDR2 FNYEAQ. Unmatched junction bases numbered 9, after V lost 2 bases and J lost 2 bases. DNA of the CDR3: TGTGCCAGCAGCTTACACCCGACTAGCGGAATAAACACCGGGGAGCTGTTTTTT. Its translation is CASSLHPTSGINTGELFF.

This rearrangement joins TRBV10-3 to TRBJ2-2, with 8 bases fitting TRBD2. Losses at the gene ends were 3 bases for V and 7 bases for J; bases not matched to a gene: 7. CDR1 is ENHRY and CDR2 is SYGVKD in the germline V gene. The CDR3 runs to 15 residues. CDR3 sequence: CAISEMGLGGGELFF. The CDR3 DNA reads TGTGCCATCAGTGAAATGGGACTAGGTGGCGGGGAGCTGTTTTTT.

The chain recombines TRBV27 with TRBJ1-2, with 10 bases aligning to TRBD1. CDR3 length: 20 amino acids. Germline trimming cut 0 bases from V and 0 bases from J; bases unmatched to any gene: 13. Germline CDR1 is MNHEY and CDR2 is SMNVEV (reference sequence). The CDR3 sequence: CASSLSRFWGQGKSNYGYTF. The CDR3, as DNA: TGTGCCAGCAGTTTATCAAGGTTTTGGGGACAGGGGAAATCTAACTATGGCTACACCTTC.

The rearrangement joins TRBV4-3 to TRBJ2-2; a possible D gene is TRBD1 (6 bases). There are 17 residues in the CDR3. Between the trimmed V and J ends, which lost 0 bases and 1 base, there was a span of 12 bases. Germline V gives CDR1 LGHNA, CDR2 YSLEER. The DNA of the CDR3 is TGCGCCAGCAGCCAAGAAGGGGGACACCAGAACACCGGGGAGCTGTTTTTT. This sequence encodes CASSQEGGHQNTGELFF.

This chain joins TRBV24-1 and TRBJ1-5; 7 bases are shared with TRBD1. CDR1 is KGHDR, CDR2 SFDVKD, per germline. With V trimmed by 1 base and J by 1 base, 18 bases remained unmatched. The CDR3 runs 21 residues. CDR3 coding DNA: TGTGCCACCAGTGATTTAGCCGGGACAGAGCTAAATTGGGGGAGCAATCAGCCCCAGCATTTT. Translating gives CATSDLAGTELNWGSNQPQHF.

The table lists this clone with a few counts. The chain couples TRBV10-1 to TRBJ2-7, with D possibly matching TRBD1 (6 bases). From germline, CDR1 is WNHNN and CDR2 SYGVQD (reference sequence). There are 14 residues in the CDR3. Trimming cost V 0 bases and J 3 bases, with 9 bases left between them. The CDR3 DNA is TGCGCCAGCAGTGAGTCTGGGGGCGGCTACGAGCAGTACTTC. Its translation is CASSESGGGYEQYF.

The rearrangement links TRBV5-1 to TRBJ2-5; 11 bases agree with TRBD2. From germline, CDR1 is SGHRS and CDR2 YFSETQ. Unmatched junction bases numbered 7, after V lost 4 bases and J lost 5 bases. The CDR3 spans 15 residues. The CDR3, as DNA: TGCGCCAGCAGCAATAGCGGGAGGGCCCGGGAGACCCAGTACTTC. Amino acids: CASSNSGRARETQYF. Using reference TRBV5-1 and TRBJ2-5 for the parts outside the CDR3, the full variable domain is KAGVTQTPRYLIKTRGQQVTLSCSPISGHRSVSWYQQTPGQGLQFLFEYFSETQRNKGNFPGRFSGRQFSNSRSEMNVSTLELGDSALYLCASSNSGRARETQYFGPGTRLLVL.

The J gene is TRBJ2-1, the V gene TRBV7-7; 8 positions match TRBD2. CDR1 is SSHAT and CDR2 is FNYEAQ in the germline V gene (reference sequence). V lost 4 bases and J lost 6; bases outside the gene matches: 8. This CDR3 comprises 15 residues. The CDR3: CASSSSGSVFNEQFF. The DNA of the CDR3 is TGTGCCAGCAGCTCGAGCGGGAGCGTGTTCAATGAGCAGTTCTTC. Filled out from reference TRBV7-7 and TRBJ2-1, the complete variable domain reads GAGVSQSPRYKVTKRGQDVTLRCDPISSHATLYWYQQALGQGPEFLTYFNYEAQPDKSGLPSDRFSAERPEGSISTLTIQRTEQRDSAMYRCASSSSGSVFNEQFFGPGTRLTVL.

The chain links TRBV5-1 to TRBJ2-1; 12 bases fit TRBD2. CDR3 size: 15 residues. The V segment lost 1 base and the J segment 7 bases; nucleotides outside the gene matches: 3. Germline V gene lookup returns CDR1 SGHRS and CDR2 YFSETQ. Here the CDR3 DNA reads TGCGCCAGCAGCTTGACGACTAGCGGGAGTAATGAGCAGTTCTTC. Translating it yields CASSLTTSGSNEQFF.

The chain couples TRBV28 to TRBJ1-5; tentatively, D is TRBD1 (5 bases). The V gene's germline CDR1 is MDHEN and CDR2 SYDVKM. V lost 2 bases and J 6 bases, leaving 17 bases between the germline ends. This CDR3 spans 16 amino acids. The CDR3 reads CASSLMGGFAGQPQHF. In DNA form, the CDR3 reads TGTGCCAGCAGTTTAATGGGGGGGTTTGCGGGTCAGCCCCAGCATTTT.

V and J are TRBV12-5 and TRBJ2-1; 8 nucleotides agree with TRBD2. J was trimmed by 2 bases and V by 0 bases; bases with no gene match: 9. Germline values: CDR1 LGHNT, CDR2 FRNRAP. The CDR3 runs 18 residues. CDR3 DNA: TGTGCTAGTGGTTTGGTAAGGAGCGGGAGAGGCACCTACAATGAGCAGTTCTTC. Translation gives CASGLVRSGRGTYNEQFF.

The chain joins TRBV2 to TRBJ2-3; no clear D. CDR3 length: 12 amino acids. Trimming removed 10 bases from V and 0 bases from J, with 8 bases in between. Germline assignment: CDR1 SNHLY and CDR2 FYNNEI. The CDR3 nucleotides are TGTGCCACTACCCTTAGCACAGATACGCAGTATTTT. Amino acids: CATTLSTDTQYF.

This clone appeared a single time. The J gene is TRBJ2-7, the V gene TRBV19; 7 bases are a match to TRBD2. Germline CDR1 reads LNHDA; CDR2 reads SQIVND (reference sequence). The CDR3 runs to 14 residues. V lost 1 base, J lost 2 bases, and 2 bases stayed unmatched. The CDR3 sequence is CASSIGGGTYEQYF. The DNA for the CDR3 is TGTGCCAGTAGTATAGGGGGAGGGACCTACGAGCAGTACTTC.

The chain carries TRBV7-7 and TRBJ2-3; possible D gene TRBD2, 6 bases. CDR3 length equals 17 residues. Trimming cost V 2 bases and J 4 bases, with 19 bases left between them. CDR1 is SSHAT and CDR2 is FNYEAQ in the germline V gene (reference sequence). The CDR3, as DNA: TGTGCCAGCAGCTTAACGGGGGATCGGAGGGGATCAGATACGCAGTATTTT. This gives the protein CASSLTGDRRGSDTQYF.

The chain couples TRBV6-6 to TRBJ2-7; D unresolved. Trimming removed 10 bases at V and 6 bases at J, with 19 bases between. Germline loops: CDR1 MNHNY, CDR2 SVGAGI (reference sequence). This CDR3 is built from 13 residues. CDR3 region: CAINPGAVGEQYF. In nucleotides, the CDR3 is TGTGCCATCAATCCCGGAGCCGTCGGCGAGCAGTACTTC.

This chain connects TRBV28 to TRBJ1-1; 7 nucleotides line up with TRBD1. The CDR3 is made up of 15 amino acids. The trim removed 5 bases at V and 1 base at J, leaving 7 bases unmatched. Germline assignment: CDR1 MDHEN and CDR2 SYDVKM. This chain's CDR3 is CASSGAGTANTEAFF. Here the CDR3 DNA reads TGTGCCAGCAGTGGGGCCGGGACAGCGAACACTGAAGCTTTCTTT.

Comments on this clone: Germline is not matched at one junction end, which may reflect a read error. The CDR3 sequence is CASRLANTGELFF. The CDR3 DNA is TGTGCCAGTAGACTAGCGAATACCGGGGAGCTGTTTTTT. The V and J genes are TRBV19 and TRBJ2-2, with TRBD2 matching 7 bases. Germline CDR1 LNHDA, CDR2 SQIVND (reference sequence). CDR3 length: 13 amino acids.

The chain uses TRBV11-2 and TRBJ2-3; D is ambiguous. Trimming removed 1 base from V and 2 bases from J, with 10 bases in between. This CDR3 comprises 15 residues. Looked up from germline, CDR1 is SGHAT and CDR2 is FQNNGV. The CDR3 protein is CASSLVGRLTDTQYF. The CDR3 DNA sequence: TGTGCCAGCAGCTTAGTTGGCAGACTCACAGATACGCAGTATTTT.

This chain connects TRBV11-3 to TRBJ2-1, with 8 bases that match TRBD2. Germline values: CDR1 SGHNT, CDR2 YENEEA. V lost 4 bases and J lost 1; bases outside the gene matches: 6. The CDR3 covers 16 residues. Here the CDR3 DNA reads TGTGCCAGCAGCTCCCGTAGCGGGATATCCTACAATGAGCAGTTCTTC. It yields the protein CASSSRSGISYNEQFF.

This clone was recorded only once. CDR3 nucleotides: TGTGCCAGCTCACCGCTTAGAGGGCGCGAAGCTTTCTTT. The encoded protein is CASSPLRGREAFF. The chain couples TRBV18 to TRBJ1-1, with D uncertain. V gave up 3 bases and J gave up 8 bases, with 13 bases separating them. Germline V gene sequence: CDR1 KGHSH, CDR2 LQKENI. The CDR3 extends over 13 amino acids.